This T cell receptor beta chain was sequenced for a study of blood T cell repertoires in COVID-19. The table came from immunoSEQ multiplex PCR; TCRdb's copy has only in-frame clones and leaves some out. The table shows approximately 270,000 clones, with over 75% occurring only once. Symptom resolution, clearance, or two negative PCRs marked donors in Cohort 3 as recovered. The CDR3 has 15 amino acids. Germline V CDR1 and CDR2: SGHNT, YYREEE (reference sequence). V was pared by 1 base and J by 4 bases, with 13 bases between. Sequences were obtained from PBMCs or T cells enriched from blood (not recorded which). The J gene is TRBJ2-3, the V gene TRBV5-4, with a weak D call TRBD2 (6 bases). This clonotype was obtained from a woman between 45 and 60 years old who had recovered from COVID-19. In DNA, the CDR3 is TGTGCCAGCAGCTTGAGGCGGGGCGGGTCAGATACGCAGTATTTT. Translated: CASSLRRGGSDTQYF.